This T cell receptor (beta chain) was identified in a study of T cells after yellow fever vaccination. This clonotype was detected only once. The antigen remains undetermined. Study findings and constraints: Shared CD4/CD8 clonotypes were a small share, likely from convergent recombination.

TCRdb itself ran the 5' RACE reads through MiXCR, one entry per CDR3 protein. The table lists a few hundred thousand distinct CDR3 sequences, approximately 16% of them singletons. The CDR3 totals 13 residues. V was cut by 4 bases and J by 9 bases, with 13 bases left in between. The rearrangement links TRBV12-3 or TRBV12-4 to TRBJ1-5, with D perhaps TRBD1 (5 bases). Sequenced here: PBMCs, sampled 4 to 5 days after the first yellow fever vaccination. This receptor was taken from a man aged 18 to 30 who received the YFV17D yellow fever vaccine. The DNA for the CDR3 is TGTGCCAGCAGTTCTCAGGGTCTGGCGCCCCAGCATTTT. This translates into CASSSQGLAPQHF.